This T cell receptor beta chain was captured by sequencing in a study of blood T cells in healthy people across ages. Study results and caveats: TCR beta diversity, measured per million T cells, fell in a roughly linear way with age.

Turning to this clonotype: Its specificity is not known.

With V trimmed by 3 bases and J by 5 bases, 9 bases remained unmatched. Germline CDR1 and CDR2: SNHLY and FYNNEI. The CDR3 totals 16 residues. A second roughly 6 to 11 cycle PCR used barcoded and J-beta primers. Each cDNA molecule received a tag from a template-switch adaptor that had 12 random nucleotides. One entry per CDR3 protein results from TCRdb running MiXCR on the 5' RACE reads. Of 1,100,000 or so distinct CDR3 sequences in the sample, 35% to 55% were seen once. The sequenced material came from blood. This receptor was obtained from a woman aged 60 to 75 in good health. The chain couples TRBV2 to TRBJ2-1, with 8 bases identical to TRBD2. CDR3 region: CASSDVGLGGNNEQFF. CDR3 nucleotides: TGTGCCAGCAGTGATGTGGGACTAGGGGGAAACAATGAGCAGTTCTTC. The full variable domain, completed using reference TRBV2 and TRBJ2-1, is EPEVTQTPSHQVTQMGQEVILRCVPISNHLYFYWYRQILGQKVEFLVSFYNNEISEKSEIFDDQFSVERPDGSNFTLKIRSTKLEDSAMYFCASSDVGLGGNNEQFFGPGTRLTVL.